This entry lists 25 T cell receptor beta chains sequenced from one sample in a study of T cell changes during pregnancy in multiple sclerosis. Libraries were prepared by immunoSEQ multiplex PCR; TCRdb keeps only in-frame clonotypes and omits some of them. The data show 95,000 to 150,000 clones, approximately 94% seen once. The sequences come from peripheral blood, collected before pregnancy. The receptors come from a female donor with multiple sclerosis, enrolled in a pregnancy study.

This sequence joins TRBV7-9 and TRBJ2-2; TRBD1 is a possible D gene (5 bases). The CDR3 spans 14 residues. Trimming stripped 2 bases from V and 4 bases from J, with 8 bases between. Germline values: CDR1 SEHNR, CDR2 FQNEAQ (reference sequence). CDR3 region: CASSLSQGTGELFF. The CDR3, as DNA: TGTGCCAGCAGCTTAAGTCAGGGCACCGGGGAGCTGTTTTTT.

The V call is TRBV28, the J call TRBJ1-5, with unresolved D. V lost 3 bases to trimming and J lost 3 bases, with 12 bases between them. CDR1 and CDR2 from the germline V gene are MDHEN and SYDVKM. The CDR3 extends over 15 amino acids. CDR3: CASSFTRLYNQPQHF. The DNA of the CDR3 is TGTGCCAGCAGTTTTACCAGGCTCTACAATCAGCCCCAGCATTTT.

The chain recombines TRBV2 with TRBJ1-2, with no clear D. Germline values: CDR1 SNHLY, CDR2 FYNNEI. There are 13 residues in the CDR3. V was clipped by 3 bases and J by 5 bases, with 10 bases between them. The CDR3 loop is CASSDRVRYGYTF. Written as DNA, the CDR3 is TGTGCCAGCAGTGACCGGGTTCGGTATGGCTACACCTTC.

V gene TRBV7-9 combines with J gene TRBJ2-5; TRBD1 might be the D (6 bases). The DNA end lines up better with TRBJ2-7; the J call may be wrong. This CDR3 has 14 amino acids. Germline V lookup: CDR1 SEHNR, CDR2 FQNEAQ (reference sequence). CDR3 bases: TGTGCCAGCAGCTTACGTGACAGGTTCTACGAGCAGTACTTC. This translates into CASSLRDRFYEQYF.

This clone occurred once. This chain links TRBV5-4 with TRBJ2-5, with 12 bases that match TRBD2. This CDR3 contains 18 residues. Per germline, CDR1 SGHNT and CDR2 YYREEE (reference sequence). V dropped 4 bases and J dropped 4; count of bases not matched to a gene: 14. CDR3 in amino acids: CASSPRLAGVRGGETQYF. As DNA, the CDR3 is TGTGCCAGCAGCCCCCGACTAGCGGGAGTCCGGGGGGGAGAGACCCAGTACTTC.

The chain carries TRBV19 and TRBJ1-5; maybe TRBD1 (6 bases). V was trimmed by 8 bases and J by 3 bases, leaving 26 bases between them. The CDR3 loop spans 18 amino acids. Germline CDR1 reads LNHDA; CDR2 reads SQIVND (reference sequence). CDR3 DNA sequence: TGTGCCAGTGCTTATACCCGAACAGGGCTACCCTTCAATCAGCCCCAGCATTTT. It is translated as CASAYTRTGLPFNQPQHF.

This chain's CDR3 is CASSDSEVGYTF. CDR3 sequence (DNA): TGTGCCAGCAGTGACAGCGAAGTGGGCTACACCTTC. The gene calls are TRBV6-5 and TRBJ1-2, with D perhaps matching TRBD1 (5 bases). With 5 bases removed from V and 8 bases from J, the gap between germline ends came to 12 bases. The germline V gene encodes CDR1 MNHEY and CDR2 SVGAGI. The CDR3 loop spans 12 amino acids.

This clone was detected only a few times. The gene calls are TRBV28 and TRBJ1-3, with a possible D match to TRBD1 (6 bases). V gave up 6 bases and J gave up 0 bases, with 15 bases separating them. CDR3 length: 16 amino acids. The germline V gene encodes CDR1 MDHEN and CDR2 SYDVKM. The chain's CDR3 is CASSRLPGDSGNTIYF. CDR3 bases: TGTGCCAGCAGCAGACTCCCAGGGGACTCTGGAAACACCATATATTTT. Based on the CDR3 plus reference TRBV28 and TRBJ1-3, the full variable domain is DVKVTQSSRYLVKRTGEKVFLECVQDMDHENMFWYRQDPGLGLRLIYFSYDVKMKEKGDIPEGYSVSREKKERFSLILESASTNQTSMYLCASSRLPGDSGNTIYFGEGSWLTVV.

The chain uses TRBV28 and TRBJ2-7; 8 nucleotides line up with TRBD2. Per germline, CDR1 MDHEN and CDR2 SYDVKM. This CDR3 contains 17 residues. J gave up 6 bases and V 3 bases, and 16 bases lay outside the gene matches. The CDR3 DNA reads TGTGCCAGCAGTTTGGGGGGTGATCGGACTAGCAGTTTCGAGCAGTACTTC. Amino acid sequence: CASSLGGDRTSSFEQYF.

This clone was detected only once. This sequence joins TRBV4-1 and TRBJ2-7; 8 nucleotides agree with TRBD2. With 2 bases clipped from V and 1 base from J, the junction kept 13 bases outside the gene matches. Per the germline V gene, CDR1 is MGHRA and CDR2 is YSYEKL. The CDR3 is made up of 18 amino acids. The CDR3 DNA reads TGCGCCAGCAGCCAAAGCGGGGGACTAAGCGGGGTATCCTACGAGCAGTACTTC. Its translation: CASSQSGGLSGVSYEQYF.

The J gene is TRBJ2-1, the V gene TRBV5-1; possibly TRBD2 for D (5 bases). Trimming removed 0 bases from V and 6 bases from J, with 13 bases in between. Germline assignment: CDR1 SGHRS and CDR2 YFSETQ. This CDR3 is 15 amino acids long. CDR3 coding DNA: TGCGCCAGCAGCTTGGCCGGAGGTTCGGGCAATGAGCAGTTCTTC. Protein: CASSLAGGSGNEQFF.

The chain has TRBV5-1 and TRBJ2-3; 8 positions agree with TRBD2. The CDR3 spans 15 residues. Trimming took 3 bases from V and 4 from J; bases not matched to a gene: 7. Per germline, CDR1 SGHRS and CDR2 YFSETQ. CDR3 sequence reads: CASSSGGGGADTQYF. CDR3 coding DNA: TGCGCCAGCAGCTCGGGGGGGGGCGGCGCAGATACGCAGTATTTT.

Of note for this clone: The junction does not match germline at one end; this may be a read error. The rearrangement links TRBV6-1 to TRBJ2-4, with TRBD2 matching 9 bases. The CDR3 sequence is 15 residues long. CDR1 MNHNS and CDR2 SASEGT come from the germline V gene. CDR3 bases: TGTGTCAGCAGTGGCGGGGGGGCCGACAAAAACATTCAGTACTTC. Translated: CVSSGGGADKNIQYF.

This clone was counted once. The chain carries TRBV6-5 and TRBJ2-1; 10 nucleotides match TRBD2. Unmatched junction bases numbered 5, after V lost 4 bases and J lost 8 bases. The length of the CDR3 is 14 residues. Germline loops: CDR1 MNHEY, CDR2 SVGAGI. CDR3 bases: TGTGCCAGCAGTTCTAGCGGGAGAAAGGATGAGCAGTTCTTC. Amino acids: CASSSSGRKDEQFF.

The chain combines TRBV28 with TRBJ1-5, with 8 positions matching TRBD1. The CDR3 has 13 residues. V lost 6 bases to trimming and J lost 2 bases; unmatched junction nucleotides: 0. The germline V gene has CDR1 MDHEN and CDR2 SYDVKM. DNA of the CDR3: TGTGCCAGCAGGACAGGGGGCAATCAGCCCCAGCATTTT. This gives the protein CASRTGGNQPQHF.

J is TRBJ2-5 and V is TRBV19; TRBD2 aligns across 10 bases. The CDR3 sequence is 12 residues long. Germline loops: CDR1 LNHDA, CDR2 SQIVND (reference sequence). CDR3 sequence reads: CMRAGGGETQYF. The CDR3 region has the DNA TGTATGAGAGCGGGAGGGGGAGAGACCCAGTACTTC.

J is TRBJ2-7 and V is TRBV5-4; 7 nucleotides match TRBD2. Germline assignment: CDR1 SGHNT and CDR2 YYREEE (reference sequence). This CDR3 spans 14 amino acids. After removal of 3 bases from V and 2 bases from J, the junction contained 5 bases not matched to a gene. This chain's CDR3 is CASSSSGDTYEQYF. CDR3 nucleotide sequence: TGTGCCAGCAGCTCTAGCGGCGATACCTACGAGCAGTACTTC. Based on the CDR3 plus reference TRBV5-4 and TRBJ2-7, the full variable domain is ETGVTQSPTHLIKTRGQQVTLRCSSQSGHNTVSWYQQALGQGPQFIFQYYREEENGRGNFPPRFSGLQFPNYSSELNVNALELDDSALYLCASSSSGDTYEQYFGPGTRLTVT.

This clone was recorded only once. The chain carries TRBV6-6 and TRBJ2-7, with 8 bases aligning to TRBD1. V trimming: 6 bases; J trimming: 0 bases; junction bases outside the gene matches: 4. The CDR3 contains 14 residues. Germline values: CDR1 MNHNY, CDR2 SVGAGI (reference sequence). CDR3 in amino acids: CASSPTGASYEQYF. CDR3 DNA sequence: TGTGCCAGCAGCCCGACAGGGGCCTCCTACGAGCAGTACTTC.

The rearrangement joins TRBV19 to TRBJ2-2, with 8 bases fitting TRBD2. The CDR3 loop spans 16 amino acids. Germline CDR1 and CDR2: LNHDA and SQIVND (reference sequence). V shed 7 bases, J shed 0 bases, and the junction held 7 bases outside the gene matches. CDR3 loop: CASMTSETPNTGELFF. In nucleotides, the CDR3 is TGTGCCAGTATGACTAGCGAGACCCCGAACACCGGGGAGCTGTTTTTT.

The gene calls are TRBV18 and TRBJ1-5; D may be TRBD1 (5 bases). The CDR3 has 11 amino acids. Trimming took 6 bases from V and 7 from J, leaving 7 bases between them. CDR1 is KGHSH and CDR2 is LQKENI in the germline V gene. The CDR3 is CASSGGQPQHF. CDR3 nucleotide sequence: TGTGCCAGCTCGGGGGGACAGCCCCAGCATTTT.

The chain employs TRBV28 and TRBJ1-5; 8 bases match TRBD1. Germline V gene sequence: CDR1 MDHEN, CDR2 SYDVKM. J gave up 1 base and V 5 bases, and 10 bases lay outside the gene matches. CDR3 size: 17 residues. CDR3 bases: TGTGCCAGCAGTCATGAGGGACAGGCATTGAGCAATCAGCCCCAGCATTTT. Its protein product is CASSHEGQALSNQPQHF.

This chain links TRBV7-9 with TRBJ1-5, with TRBD1 identical over 7 bases. The V gene end was trimmed by 0 bases and the J gene end by 2 bases; junction bases not matched to a gene: 4. The CDR3 totals 16 residues. Germline values: CDR1 SEHNR, CDR2 FQNEAQ (reference sequence). The CDR3, as DNA: TGTGCCAGCAGCTTAGCCCTCGGACAGGGCAATCAGCCCCAGCATTTT. Translation gives CASSLALGQGNQPQHF.

CDR3 loop: CASSLPGATNEKLFF. The CDR3 DNA reads TGTGCCAGCAGTTTACCCGGGGCAACTAATGAAAAACTGTTTTTT. The V gene is TRBV28, the J gene TRBJ1-4; D not resolved. CDR1 and CDR2 (germline): MDHEN, SYDVKM. The CDR3 sequence is 15 residues long. V shed 2 bases and J shed 0 bases, with 7 bases lying between them. The full variable domain, completed using reference TRBV28 and TRBJ1-4, is DVKVTQSSRYLVKRTGEKVFLECVQDMDHENMFWYRQDPGLGLRLIYFSYDVKMKEKGDIPEGYSVSREKKERFSLILESASTNQTSMYLCASSLPGATNEKLFFGSGTQLSVL.

This sequence joins TRBV5-1 and TRBJ1-1, with TRBD1 matching 9 bases. The germline V gene has CDR1 SGHRS and CDR2 YFSETQ. The ends lost 4 bases at V and 10 bases at J; junction bases unmatched: 8. The CDR3 spans 13 residues. The CDR3 here is CASSPRQGVTAFF. The CDR3 nucleotides read TGCGCCAGCAGCCCCCGACAGGGGGTGACAGCTTTCTTT.

This clone was observed once. This chain links TRBV15 with TRBJ2-1; 10 bases match TRBD1. CDR3 length equals 15 residues. Losses at the gene ends were 5 bases for V and 12 bases for J; bases not matched to a gene: 13. Germline V gene data show CDR1 as LNHNV and CDR2 as YYDKDF (reference sequence). In DNA, the CDR3 is TGTGCCACCAGCCAAGGGGGGGACAGGGGATGGGGGCAGTTCTTC. The encoded protein is CATSQGGDRGWGQFF.